A selection of T cell receptor beta chains follows, all from one sample in a study of cytomegalovirus exposure and HLA in healthy donors. TCRdb keeps only in-frame clones here, not all; method: immunoSEQ multiplex PCR. The data contain under 200,000 clones, 79% of them singletons. Input material: PBMCs. These receptor sequences come from a woman aged 45-60 years in good health and CMV-seronegative. Both conserved end residues are part of each CDR3. D genes are given only for firm matches. For some rows the clone size is stated as once, few or many, or as a class when expanded; others skip it.

CDR3: CASSRGTGSFTDTQYF; DNA: TGTGCCAGCTCACGTGGGACAGGGTCGTTCACAGATACGCAGTATTTT; J: TRBJ2-3; V: TRBV18; D: TRBD1; size: few
CDR3: CASSLMGPDTQYF; DNA: TGTGCCAGCAGCTTAATGGGGCCAGATACGCAGTATTTT; J: TRBJ2-3; V: TRBV7-3; D: NA; size: NA
CDR3: CASSKRQGVDEQYF; DNA: TGCGCCAGCAGCAAAAGACAGGGAGTGGACGAGCAGTACTTC; J: TRBJ2-7; V: TRBV5-1; D: TRBD1; size: NA
CDR3: CAISRQGAADTQYF; DNA: TGTGCCATCAGTCGACAGGGGGCTGCAGATACGCAGTATTTT; J: TRBJ2-3; V: TRBV10-3; D: TRBD1; size: NA
CDR3: CASSWRLAGGYNEQFF; DNA: TGTGCCAGCAGCTGGCGACTAGCGGGGGGGTACAATGAGCAGTTCTTC; J: TRBJ2-1; V: TRBV5-6; D: TRBD2; size: NA
CDR3: CASSHPRGRNTEAFF; DNA: TGTGCCAGCAGCCACCCCAGGGGGAGGAACACTGAAGCTTTCTTT; J: TRBJ1-1; V: TRBV14; D: TRBD1; size: once
CDR3: CASSVDSYQETQYF; DNA: TGTGCCAGCAGCGTAGACAGCTACCAAGAGACCCAGTACTTC; J: TRBJ2-5; V: TRBV9; D: NA; size: few
CDR3: CASSVEATSYEQYF; DNA: TGTGCCAGCAGTGTGGAGGCTACCTCCTACGAGCAGTACTTC; J: TRBJ2-7; V: TRBV2; D: NA; size: NA
CDR3: CASSPDWSDYEQYF; DNA: TGTGCCAGCAGCCCAGACTGGTCAGATTACGAGCAGTACTTC; J: TRBJ2-7; V: TRBV7-9; D: NA; size: NA
CDR3: CASSLRTGNEQYF; DNA: TGTGCCAGCAGTTTACGGACAGGGAACGAGCAGTACTTC; J: TRBJ2-7; V: TRBV27; D: TRBD1; size: NA
CDR3: CASSISPGSYEQYF; DNA: TGTGCCAGTAGTATTAGTCCGGGATCCTACGAGCAGTACTTC; J: TRBJ2-7; V: TRBV19; D: NA; size: NA